A selection of T cell receptor beta chains follows, all from one sample in a study of graft-versus-host responses after intestinal transplantation. Sequencing was performed with immunoSEQ multiplex PCR; in TCRdb, only in-frame clones are kept and a portion is missing. Found here are around 93,000 clones, over 80% of them singletons; the top ten hold 6%. Their antigen targets remain unknown. Sequencing was performed on unstimulated CD8+ T cells sorted from spleen or lymph node cells, taken before intestinal transplant. Receptors were obtained from a human donor who received an intestinal transplant. CDR3s include the opening cysteine and the closing phenylalanine or tryptophan. A D gene is named only where the DNA matches it firmly. Some rows have no size entry. The others give once, few or many, or a class for an expanded clone.

v_gene: TRBV4-1; j_gene: TRBJ2-7; d_gene: NA; abundance: NA; CDR3nt: TGCGCCAGCAGCCAAGTTTACCAGGGAGTCGAGCAGTACTTC; CDR3aa: CASSQVYQGVEQYF
v_gene: TRBV19; j_gene: TRBJ1-4; d_gene: TRBD1; abundance: NA; CDR3nt: TGTGCCAGTAGTATAGGGGCCGGGACAGGGGGCGAAAAACTGTTTTTT; CDR3aa: CASSIGAGTGGEKLFF
v_gene: TRBV19; j_gene: TRBJ2-7; d_gene: TRBD1; abundance: NA; CDR3nt: TGTGCCAGTAGTATCCCCGGGACAGGGAGCCACGAGCAGTACTTC; CDR3aa: CASSIPGTGSHEQYF
v_gene: TRBV14; j_gene: TRBJ1-1; d_gene: NA; abundance: once; CDR3nt: TGTGCCAGCAGCCAATTAGAGGGCAGGGGCACTGAAGCTTTCTTT; CDR3aa: CASSQLEGRGTEAFF
v_gene: TRBV2; j_gene: TRBJ2-2; d_gene: NA; abundance: NA; CDR3nt: TGTGCCAGCACCAGAGATTCAGGTACCGGGGAGCTGTTTTTT; CDR3aa: CASTRDSGTGELFF
v_gene: TRBV30; j_gene: TRBJ1-5; d_gene: NA; abundance: NA; CDR3nt: TGTGCCTGGAGTGTAACTCTGACGGACTGGCCCCAGCATTTT; CDR3aa: CAWSVTLTDWPQHF
v_gene: TRBV29-1; j_gene: TRBJ1-2; d_gene: NA; abundance: NA; CDR3nt: TGCAGCGCCGTTGCGCCTACAGGGCCCGGAGGCTACACCTTC; CDR3aa: CSAVAPTGPGGYTF
v_gene: TRBV19; j_gene: TRBJ1-2; d_gene: NA; abundance: NA; CDR3nt: TGTGCCAGTAGTTTCCCGGGATTCTGGCCGCGGAGCTATGGCTACACCTTC; CDR3aa: CASSFPGFWPRSYGYTF
v_gene: TRBV27; j_gene: TRBJ2-2; d_gene: NA; abundance: NA; CDR3nt: TGTGCCAGCAGTTTACGATTATACACCGGGGAGCTGTTTTTT; CDR3aa: CASSLRLYTGELFF
v_gene: TRBV9; j_gene: TRBJ2-1; d_gene: TRBD2; abundance: NA; CDR3nt: TGTGCCAGCAGCTCCATGACTAGCGGGGGCCCTAGTGAGCAGTTCTTC; CDR3aa: CASSSMTSGGPSEQFF
v_gene: TRBV6-1; j_gene: TRBJ2-3; d_gene: TRBD2; abundance: NA; CDR3nt: TGTGCCAGCAGTACCGGGGGGGACCCGCTCGATACGCAGTATTTT; CDR3aa: CASSTGGDPLDTQYF
v_gene: TRBV6-6; j_gene: TRBJ2-2; d_gene: NA; abundance: NA; CDR3nt: TGTGCCAGCAGTAAGGTGGGGGGCACCGGGGAGCTGTTTTTT; CDR3aa: CASSKVGGTGELFF
v_gene: TRBV6-5; j_gene: TRBJ2-7; d_gene: NA; abundance: NA; CDR3nt: TGTGCCAGCAGTTACGGGGGGTGGGGCAACGAGCAGTACTTC; CDR3aa: CASSYGGWGNEQYF
v_gene: TRBV9; j_gene: TRBJ1-6; d_gene: NA; abundance: NA; CDR3nt: TGTGCCAGCAGCCCCTGGGAAGGAAATTCACCCCTCCACTTT; CDR3aa: CASSPWEGNSPLHF
v_gene: TRBV5-6; j_gene: TRBJ1-3; d_gene: NA; abundance: few; CDR3nt: TGTGCCAGCAGCCTGGACATTGGAAACACCATATATTTT; CDR3aa: CASSLDIGNTIYF
v_gene: TRBV5-1; j_gene: TRBJ1-2; d_gene: NA; abundance: NA; CDR3nt: TGCGCCAGCAGCTTGTTCGCCAACCCCCACCAGGACGGCTACACCTTC; CDR3aa: CASSLFANPHQDGYTF
v_gene: TRBV7-9; j_gene: TRBJ2-5; d_gene: NA; abundance: NA; CDR3nt: TGTGCCAGCAGCTTAGCGGATCCCGCTGAGGAGACCCAGTACTTC; CDR3aa: CASSLADPAEETQYF
v_gene: TRBV6-1; j_gene: TRBJ2-7; d_gene: TRBD1; abundance: NA; CDR3nt: TGTGCCAGCAGTGAAGCCGGGACAGGGGGCTACGAGCAGTACTTC; CDR3aa: CASSEAGTGGYEQYF
v_gene: TRBV7-6; j_gene: TRBJ2-7; d_gene: NA; abundance: NA; CDR3nt: TGTGCCAGCACCCGATCTCCCCTTGGGGCGGGACCTTTTTACGAGCAGTACTTC; CDR3aa: CASTRSPLGAGPFYEQYF